Listed here are 5 T cell receptor beta chains from one sample, sequenced in a study of blood T cell repertoires in COVID-19. Sequencing used immunoSEQ multiplex PCR; TCRdb keeps in-frame clones, though not all of them. This sample carries 250,000 to 350,000 clones, 75% to 90% of them seen once, and the ten largest clones take about 3%. The sample comprised peripheral blood. These receptor sequences come from a woman between 25 and 40 years old with active or convalescent COVID-19.

The chain has TRBV30 and TRBJ1-5; D is unclear. The germline gives CDR1 GTSNPN, CDR2 SVGIG (reference sequence). V lost 1 base and J lost 3, with 7 bases in between. The CDR3 is 13 amino acids. CDR3: CAWSDRNNQPQHF. CDR3 coding DNA: TGTGCCTGGAGTGACAGAAACAATCAGCCCCAGCATTTT. Combining the CDR3 with reference TRBV30 and TRBJ1-5 gives the whole variable domain SQTIHQWPATLVQPVGSPLSLECTVEGTSNPNLYWYRQAAGRGLQLLFYSVGIGQISSEVPQNLSASRPQDRQFILSSKKLLLSDSGFYLCAWSDRNNQPQHFGDGTRLSIL.

This rearrangement joins TRBV29-1 to TRBJ1-1, with a possible D match to TRBD1 (6 bases). CDR1 and CDR2 (germline): SQVTM, ANQGSEA. The CDR3 runs 14 residues. V lost 6 bases and J 1 base, leaving 15 bases between the germline ends. The CDR3 here is CSVGPGQKNTEAFF. In nucleotides, the CDR3 is TGCAGCGTCGGTCCGGGACAAAAGAACACTGAAGCTTTCTTT.

The rearrangement links TRBV18 to TRBJ1-2, with D perhaps TRBD1 (6 bases). Trimming stripped 3 bases from V and 6 bases from J, with 17 bases between. This CDR3 comprises 15 residues. Per the germline V gene, CDR1 is KGHSH and CDR2 is LQKENI. The CDR3 DNA reads as TGTGCCAGCTCACCCGGCAGGGGCAGCATGCATGGCTACACCTTC. Residues: CASSPGRGSMHGYTF.

The chain links TRBV6-6 to TRBJ2-2; D may be TRBD2 (6 bases). With 4 bases removed from V and 7 bases from J, the gap between germline ends came to 16 bases. Germline V gene data show CDR1 as MNHNY and CDR2 as SVGAGI (reference sequence). This CDR3 is 15 amino acids long. CDR3 coding DNA: TGTGCCAGCAGTTCCATAGGAGGGCCGGGCGGGGAGCTGTTTTTT. This sequence encodes CASSSIGGPGGELFF.

J is TRBJ1-6 and V is TRBV10-1; TRBD1 matches at 8 bases. Germline lookup yields CDR1 WNHNN and CDR2 SYGVQD (reference sequence). The CDR3 sequence is 13 residues long. The J segment lost 7 bases and the V segment lost 7 bases, leaving 3 bases of the junction unmatched. CDR3 nucleotides: TGCGCCAGCACGGGACAGGTGAATTCACCCCTCCACTTT. Translation gives CASTGQVNSPLHF.